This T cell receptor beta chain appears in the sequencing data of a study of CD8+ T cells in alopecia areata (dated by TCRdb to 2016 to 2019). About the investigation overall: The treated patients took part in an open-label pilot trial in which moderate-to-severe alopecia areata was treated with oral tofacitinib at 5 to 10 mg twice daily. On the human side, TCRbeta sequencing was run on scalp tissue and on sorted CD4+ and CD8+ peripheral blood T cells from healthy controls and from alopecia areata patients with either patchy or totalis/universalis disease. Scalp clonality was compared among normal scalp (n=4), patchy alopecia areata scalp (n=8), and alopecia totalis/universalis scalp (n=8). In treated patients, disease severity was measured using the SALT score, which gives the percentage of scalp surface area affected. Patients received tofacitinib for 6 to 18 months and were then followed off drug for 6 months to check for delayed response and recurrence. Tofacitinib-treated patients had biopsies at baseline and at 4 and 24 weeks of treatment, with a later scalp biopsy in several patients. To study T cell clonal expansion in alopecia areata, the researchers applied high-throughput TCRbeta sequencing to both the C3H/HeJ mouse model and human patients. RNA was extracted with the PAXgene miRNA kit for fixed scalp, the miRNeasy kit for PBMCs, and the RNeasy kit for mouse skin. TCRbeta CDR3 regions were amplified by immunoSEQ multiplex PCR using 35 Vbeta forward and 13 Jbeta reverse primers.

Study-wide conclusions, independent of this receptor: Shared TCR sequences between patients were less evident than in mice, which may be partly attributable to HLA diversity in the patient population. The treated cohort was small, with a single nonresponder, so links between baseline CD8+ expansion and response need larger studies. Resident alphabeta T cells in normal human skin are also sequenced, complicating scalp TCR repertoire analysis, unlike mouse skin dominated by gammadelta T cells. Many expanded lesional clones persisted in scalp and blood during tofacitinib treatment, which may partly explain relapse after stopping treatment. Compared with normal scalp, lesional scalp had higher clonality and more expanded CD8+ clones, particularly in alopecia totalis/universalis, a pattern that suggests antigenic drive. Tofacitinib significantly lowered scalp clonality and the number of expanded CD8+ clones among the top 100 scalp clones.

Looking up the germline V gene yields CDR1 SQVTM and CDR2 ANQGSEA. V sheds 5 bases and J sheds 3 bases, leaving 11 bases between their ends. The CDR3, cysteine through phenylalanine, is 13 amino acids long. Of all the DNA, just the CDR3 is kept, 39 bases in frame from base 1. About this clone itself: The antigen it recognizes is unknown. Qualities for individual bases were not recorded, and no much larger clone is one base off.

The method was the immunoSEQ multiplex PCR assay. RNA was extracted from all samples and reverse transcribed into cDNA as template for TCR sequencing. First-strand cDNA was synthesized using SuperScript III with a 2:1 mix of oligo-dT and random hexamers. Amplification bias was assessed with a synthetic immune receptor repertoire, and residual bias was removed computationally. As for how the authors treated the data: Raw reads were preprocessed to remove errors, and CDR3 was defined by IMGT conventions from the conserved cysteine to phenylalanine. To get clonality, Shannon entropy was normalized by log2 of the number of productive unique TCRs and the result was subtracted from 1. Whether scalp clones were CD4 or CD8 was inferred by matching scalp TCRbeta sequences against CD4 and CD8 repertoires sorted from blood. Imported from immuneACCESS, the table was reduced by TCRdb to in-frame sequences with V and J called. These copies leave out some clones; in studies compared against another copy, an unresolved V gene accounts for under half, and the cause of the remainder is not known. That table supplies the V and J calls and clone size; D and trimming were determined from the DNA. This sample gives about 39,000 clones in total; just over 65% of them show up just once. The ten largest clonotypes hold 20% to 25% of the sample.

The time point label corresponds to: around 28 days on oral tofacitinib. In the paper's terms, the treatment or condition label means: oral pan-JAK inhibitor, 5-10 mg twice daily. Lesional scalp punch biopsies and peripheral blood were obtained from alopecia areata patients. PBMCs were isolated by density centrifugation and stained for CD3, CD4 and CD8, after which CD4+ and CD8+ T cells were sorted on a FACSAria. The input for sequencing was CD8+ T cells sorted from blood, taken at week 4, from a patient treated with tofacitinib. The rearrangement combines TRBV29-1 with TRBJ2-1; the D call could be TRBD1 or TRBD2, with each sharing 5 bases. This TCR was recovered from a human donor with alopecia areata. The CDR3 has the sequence CSVTGGVYNEQFF. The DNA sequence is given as TGCAGCGTTACAGGAGGAGTCTACAATGAGCAGTTCTTC.